The sample holds a few counts of the clone carrying this T cell receptor beta chain. The data were taken from a study of blood T cell repertoires in COVID-19. Participant age was roughly 18 to 89 years, and participants resided in roughly 25 US areas. CDR3 size: 16 residues. Germline V CDR1 and CDR2: PRHDT, FYEKMQ (reference sequence). The J segment lost 1 base and the V segment lost 5 bases, leaving 5 bases of the junction unmatched. The assay was immunoSEQ multiplex PCR, and TCRdb's table has in-frame clones only and misses some. The table has roughly 160,000 clones, under 85% seen once. Material: PBMCs or T cells enriched from blood (not recorded which). This chain joins TRBV13 and TRBJ2-1, with 10 bases fitting TRBD2. The TCR was taken from a man aged 50 to 60 who had recovered from COVID-19. The CDR3 reads CASSDKAGGSYNEQFF. As DNA, the CDR3 is TGTGCCAGCAGCGATAAAGCGGGGGGGTCCTACAATGAGCAGTTCTTC.